The rows below give T cell receptor beta chains drawn from one sample of a study of cytomegalovirus exposure and HLA in healthy donors. The table came from immunoSEQ multiplex PCR; TCRdb's copy has only in-frame clones and leaves some out. The sample has about 180,000 clones; approximately 80% are singletons. Material: PBMCs. These receptors originate from a woman aged 50 to 65 in good health and CMV-seronegative. Both conserved end residues are part of each CDR3. D genes are given only for firm matches. Not all rows give a size; the values are once, few, many and, for expanded clones, a class.

TRBV18	few	.	17	TRBJ2-3	CASSPEIAGISTDTQYF	TGTGCCAGCTCACCTGAGATTGCGGGCATCAGCACAGATACGCAGTATTTT
TRBV9	.	.	14	TRBJ1-3	CASSVGTAGNTIYF	TGTGCCAGCAGCGTAGGGACAGCTGGAAACACCATATATTTT
TRBV13	.	TRBD2	14	TRBJ2-7	CASSPGRGDYEQYF	TGTGCCAGCAGCCCTGGCCGGGGGGACTACGAGCAGTACTTC
TRBV19	.	.	13	TRBJ2-5	CASSIGGLTEKYF	TGTGCCAGTAGTATTGGAGGTTTAACCGAAAAGTACTTC
TRBV19	once	.	15	TRBJ1-4	CASSSTPSTNEKLFF	TGTGCCAGTAGTTCTACCCCTTCAACTAATGAAAAACTGTTTTTT
TRBV28	.	TRBD1	13	TRBJ1-2	CASSLGQGYGYTF	TGTGCCAGCAGTCTTGGACAGGGCTATGGCTACACCTTC
TRBV7-7	once	TRBD1	15	TRBJ2-1	CASSRDRGGINEQFF	TGTGCTAGCAGCCGAGACAGGGGGGGGATCAATGAGCAGTTCTTC
TRBV23-1	.	.	16	TRBJ2-1	CASSQLERGNDNEQFF	TGCGCCAGCAGTCAATTAGAAAGGGGTAACGACAATGAGCAGTTCTTC
TRBV7-2	.	TRBD1	17	TRBJ1-1	CASSSFPRGRRNTEAFF	TGTGCCAGCAGCTCCTTTCCCAGGGGGCGCCGGAACACTGAAGCTTTCTTT
TRBV28	once	.	15	TRBJ1-2	CASSLWGTGADGYTF	TGTGCCAGCAGCCTTTGGGGGACTGGGGCGGACGGCTACACCTTC
TRBV30	.	.	10	TRBJ1-1	CAWTRKVAFF	TGTGCCTGGACCAGGAAAGTAGCTTTCTTT
TRBV7-8	.	.	13	TRBJ1-2	CASSLGGGYGYTF	TGTGCCAGCAGCTTAGGGGGGGGCTATGGCTACACCTTC
TRBV13	.	.	13	TRBJ1-3	CASSLGGRNTIYF	TGTGCCAGCAGCTTAGGGGGGCGAAACACCATATATTTT
TRBV9	.	TRBD1	14	TRBJ1-6	CASSVRTGNSPLHF	TGTGCCAGCAGCGTCCGGACAGGGAATTCACCCCTCCACTTT
TRBV2	.	.	10	TRBJ2-1	CASKLREQFF	TGTGCCAGCAAGTTGAGGGAGCAGTTCTTC
TRBV7-8	.	TRBD2	13	TRBJ2-3	CASSLGSSGGQYF	TGTGCCAGCAGCTTGGGCTCTAGCGGAGGGCAGTATTTT
TRBV30	.	TRBD1	14	TRBJ1-3	CAWSAGGTGNTIYF	TGTGCCTGGAGTGCAGGGGGCACTGGAAACACCATATATTTT
TRBV29-1	.	.	12	TRBJ2-1	CSVGGHIDEQFF	TGCAGCGTTGGGGGCCACATCGATGAGCAGTTCTTC
TRBV18	.	TRBD2	15	TRBJ2-1	CASSPTGGSRYEQFF	TGTGCCAGCTCACCAACTGGCGGGAGTAGGTATGAGCAGTTCTTC
TRBV6-5	.	TRBD2	13	TRBJ2-7	CASRSGGAHEQYF	TGTGCCAGCAGAAGCGGGGGGGCCCACGAGCAGTACTTC
TRBV30	few	.	12	TRBJ2-3	CAWSVVQNTQYF	TGTGCCTGGAGTGTAGTTCAGAATACGCAGTATTTT
TRBV2	.	TRBD2	13	TRBJ2-7	CASNLAATNEQYF	TGTGCCAGCAACCTAGCGGCCACCAACGAGCAGTACTTC
TRBV5-1	.	TRBD2	17	TRBJ2-1	CASSLASAGGSYNEQFF	TGCGCCAGCAGCTTGGCCAGCGCGGGGGGGTCCTACAATGAGCAGTTCTTC
TRBV5-1	.	TRBD1	14	TRBJ1-5	CASSLEGAGQPQHF	TGCGCCAGCAGCTTGGAGGGGGCAGGCCAGCCCCAGCATTTT
TRBV7-9	.	.	15	TRBJ2-2	CASVDMSKNTGELFF	TGTGCCAGCGTAGACATGTCTAAGAACACCGGGGAGCTGTTTTTT
TRBV6-6	.	.	16	TRBJ2-2	CASSYSGDLYTGELFF	TGTGCCAGCAGTTACTCGGGAGACCTGTACACCGGGGAGCTGTTTTTT
TRBV6-6	.	TRBD2	15	TRBJ2-7	CASSYGSGGASEQYF	TGTGCCAGCAGTTACGGGTCCGGGGGGGCCTCCGAGCAGTACTTC
TRBV5-1	few	.	15	TRBJ2-2	CASSLVASGTGELFF	TGCGCCAGCAGCTTAGTAGCCTCGGGGACCGGGGAGCTGTTTTTT
TRBV19	.	TRBD2	17	TRBJ2-1	CASSIRTSGGSYNEQFF	TGTGCCAGTAGTATAAGGACTAGCGGGGGCTCCTACAATGAACAGTTCTTC
TRBV28	.	.	13	TRBJ2-7	CASSLAQTGEQYF	TGTGCCAGCAGTTTGGCCCAGACGGGCGAGCAGTACTTC
TRBV28	.	.	15	TRBJ1-2	CASSLLVRANYGYTF	TGTGCCAGCAGTTTATTGGTCAGGGCCAACTATGGCTACACCTTC
TRBV19	.	TRBD2	18	TRBJ2-4	CASRYSGGHSLAKNIQYF	TGTGCCAGTCGGTACAGCGGGGGCCACTCCTTAGCCAAAAACATTCAGTACTTC
TRBV7-6	.	.	14	TRBJ2-3	CASSLDRSTDTQYF	TGTGCCAGCAGCTTAGACAGGAGCACAGATACGCAGTATTTT
TRBV28	once	.	13	TRBJ2-2	CASSLFRAGELFF	TGTGCCAGCAGTTTATTCCGAGCCGGGGAGCTGTTTTTT
TRBV14	.	.	14	TRBJ2-7	CASSPRVPAYEQYF	TGTGCCAGCAGCCCCCGAGTACCTGCCTACGAGCAGTACTTC
TRBV28	.	TRBD1	15	TRBJ2-7	CASSQPGTGEGEQYF	TGTGCCAGCAGCCAACCCGGGACAGGGGAAGGCGAGCAGTACTTC
TRBV4-1	.	TRBD1	16	TRBJ1-2	CASSQEPGQGIYGYTF	TGCGCCAGCAGCCAAGAGCCGGGACAGGGGATTTATGGCTACACCTTC
TRBV14	.	.	14	TRBJ2-1	CASSQVTSRNEQFF	TGTGCCAGCAGCCAAGTAACTAGCAGGAATGAGCAGTTCTTC
TRBV15	.	.	16	TRBJ2-7	CATSRVGAGESYEQYF	TGTGCCACCAGCAGAGTGGGGGCAGGGGAGTCCTACGAGCAGTACTTC
TRBV2	.	TRBD2	14	TRBJ2-7	CASRRGRELYEQYF	TGTGCCAGCAGGAGAGGGCGGGAGTTATACGAGCAGTACTTC
TRBV5-4	.	TRBD1	11	TRBJ2-7	CASSLGGQPIF	TGTGCCAGCAGCTTGGGGGGACAGCCTATTTTC
TRBV4-2	once	TRBD1	16	TRBJ1-1	CASSHRDSEPNTEAFF	TGTGCCAGCAGCCACCGGGACAGCGAACCGAACACTGAAGCTTTCTTT
TRBV9	.	TRBD1	13	TRBJ2-7	CASRPGQGEEQYF	TGTGCCAGCAGACCGGGACAGGGGGAGGAGCAGTACTTC
TRBV9	.	.	15	TRBJ1-2	CASSVGGRANYGYTF	TGTGCCAGCAGCGTAGGAGGCAGGGCCAACTATGGCTACACCTTC
TRBV28	.	.	12	TRBJ1-2	CASTHRPYGYTF	TGTGCCAGCACCCACAGGCCATATGGCTACACCTTC
TRBV7-3	few	.	14	TRBJ2-2	CASSYSNEGGELFF	TGTGCCAGCAGCTACAGTAACGAGGGCGGGGAGCTGTTTTTT
TRBV7-8	.	TRBD1	16	TRBJ1-2	CASSNRDRGRESGYTF	TGTGCCAGCAGCAACCGGGACAGGGGGCGCGAGTCTGGCTACACCTTC